The clone carrying this TCR beta chain was observed a few times. As yet, its antigen is unknown. The CDR3 has 14 residues. Germline lookup yields CDR1 KGHSH and CDR2 LQKENI. The V end was cut by 2 bases, the J end by 3 bases, with 11 bases between. The entry originates in a study of CD8 T cells in ankylosing spondylitis. Quantitative 5'-RACE with molecular barcodes produced the TCR beta libraries. Via MiXCR, TCRdb re-called the 5' RACE reads, giving one row per CDR3 protein. The sample consists of about 440,000 distinct CDR3 sequences, more than 15% of them appearing once. Study outcomes and limitations: Relatively scarce in peripheral blood, disease-linked clones were CD8+. Disease-linked clones reportedly showed significant enrichment in matched ankylosing spondylitis synovial fluid. A motif in TCR beta, a set of under ten highly homologous variants, appeared characteristic of ankylosing spondylitis blood.

This sequence was found in a male donor with ankylosing spondylitis. Material: blood, either unsorted or a sorted T cell fraction (not recorded which). The chain joins TRBV18 to TRBJ2-7; D might be TRBD2 (5 bases). CDR3 bases: TGTGCCAGCTCACCAAAGCTCGGGGACTACGAGCAGTACTTC. Amino acid sequence: CASSPKLGDYEQYF.